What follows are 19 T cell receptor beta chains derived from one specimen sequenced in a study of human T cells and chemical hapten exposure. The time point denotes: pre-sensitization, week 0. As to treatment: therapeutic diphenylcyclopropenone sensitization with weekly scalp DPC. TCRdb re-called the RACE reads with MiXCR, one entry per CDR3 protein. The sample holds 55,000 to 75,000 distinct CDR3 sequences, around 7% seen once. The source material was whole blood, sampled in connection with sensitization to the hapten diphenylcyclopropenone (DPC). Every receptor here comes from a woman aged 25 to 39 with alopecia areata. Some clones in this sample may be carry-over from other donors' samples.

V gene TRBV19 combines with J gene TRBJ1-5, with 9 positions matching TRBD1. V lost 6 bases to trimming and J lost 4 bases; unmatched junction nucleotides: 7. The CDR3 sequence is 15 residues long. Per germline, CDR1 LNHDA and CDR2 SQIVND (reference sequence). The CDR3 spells CASRPIGTGNQPQHF. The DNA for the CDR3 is TGTGCCAGTAGGCCAATCGGGACAGGGAATCAGCCCCAGCATTTT.

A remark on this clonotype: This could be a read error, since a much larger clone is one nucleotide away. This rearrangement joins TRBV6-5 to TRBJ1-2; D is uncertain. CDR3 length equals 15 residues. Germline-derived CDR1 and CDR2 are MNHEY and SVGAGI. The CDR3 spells CASSYSSGLAYGDTF. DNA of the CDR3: TGTGCCAGCAGTTACTCCTCCGGCTTGGCCTATGGCGACACCTTC.

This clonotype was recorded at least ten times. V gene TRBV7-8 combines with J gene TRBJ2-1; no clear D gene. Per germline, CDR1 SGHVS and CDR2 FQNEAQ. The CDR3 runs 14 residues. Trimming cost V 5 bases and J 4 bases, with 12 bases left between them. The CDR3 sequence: CASSPKFLYNEQFF. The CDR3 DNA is TGTGCCAGCAGCCCAAAGTTCTTATACAATGAGCAGTTCTTC.

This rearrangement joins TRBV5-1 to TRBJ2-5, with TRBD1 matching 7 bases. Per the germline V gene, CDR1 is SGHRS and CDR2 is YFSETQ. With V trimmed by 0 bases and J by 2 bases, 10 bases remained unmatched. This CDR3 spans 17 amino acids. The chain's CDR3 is CASSLAQRDSLQETQYF. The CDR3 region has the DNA TGCGCCAGCAGCTTGGCCCAGAGGGACAGCCTACAAGAGACCCAGTACTTC.

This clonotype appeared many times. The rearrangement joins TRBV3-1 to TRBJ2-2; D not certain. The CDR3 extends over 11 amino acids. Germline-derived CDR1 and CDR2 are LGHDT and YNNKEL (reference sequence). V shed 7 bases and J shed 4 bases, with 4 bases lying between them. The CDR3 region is CASTTTGELFF. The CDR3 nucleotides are TGTGCCAGCACCACCACCGGGGAGCTGTTTTTT.

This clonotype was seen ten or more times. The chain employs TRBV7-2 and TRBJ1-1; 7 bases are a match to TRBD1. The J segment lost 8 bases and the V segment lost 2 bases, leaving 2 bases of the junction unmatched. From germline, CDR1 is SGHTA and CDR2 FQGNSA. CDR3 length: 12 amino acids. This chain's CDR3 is CASSLPGQEAFF. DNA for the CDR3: TGTGCCAGCAGCTTACCGGGACAGGAAGCTTTCTTT.

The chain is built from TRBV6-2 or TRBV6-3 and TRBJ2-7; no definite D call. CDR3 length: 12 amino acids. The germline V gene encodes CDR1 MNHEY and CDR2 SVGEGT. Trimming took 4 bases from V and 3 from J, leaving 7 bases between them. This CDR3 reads CASSWGNYEQYF. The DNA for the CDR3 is TGTGCCAGCAGTTGGGGTAACTACGAGCAGTACTTC.

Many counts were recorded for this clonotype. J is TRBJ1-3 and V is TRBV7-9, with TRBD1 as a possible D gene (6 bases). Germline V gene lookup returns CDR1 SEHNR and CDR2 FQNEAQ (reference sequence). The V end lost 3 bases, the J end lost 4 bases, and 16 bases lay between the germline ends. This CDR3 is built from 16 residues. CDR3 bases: TGTGCCAGCAGCTTGTCCCAGGGGAAGGCGGGAAACACCATATATTTT. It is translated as CASSLSQGKAGNTIYF.

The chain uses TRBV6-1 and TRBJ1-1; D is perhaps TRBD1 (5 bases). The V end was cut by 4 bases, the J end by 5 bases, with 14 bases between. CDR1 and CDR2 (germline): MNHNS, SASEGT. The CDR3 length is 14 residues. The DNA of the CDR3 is TGTGCCAGCAGTGGTGGCAGGGTTCGGACTGAAGCTTTCTTT. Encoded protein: CASSGGRVRTEAFF.

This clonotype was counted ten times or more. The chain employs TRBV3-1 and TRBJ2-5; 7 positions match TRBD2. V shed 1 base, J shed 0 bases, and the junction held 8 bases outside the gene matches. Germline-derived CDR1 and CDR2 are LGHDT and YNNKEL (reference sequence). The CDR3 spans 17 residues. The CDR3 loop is CASSQGGQGGNQETQYF. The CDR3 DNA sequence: TGTGCCAGCAGCCAAGGGGGTCAGGGAGGGAACCAAGAGACCCAGTACTTC.

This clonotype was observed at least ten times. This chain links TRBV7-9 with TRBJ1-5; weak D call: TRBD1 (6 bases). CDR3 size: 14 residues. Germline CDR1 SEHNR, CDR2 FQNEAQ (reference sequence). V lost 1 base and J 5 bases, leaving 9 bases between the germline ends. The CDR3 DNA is TGTGCCAGCAGCTTAGACAGGGTAGATCAGCCCCAGCATTTT. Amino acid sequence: CASSLDRVDQPQHF.

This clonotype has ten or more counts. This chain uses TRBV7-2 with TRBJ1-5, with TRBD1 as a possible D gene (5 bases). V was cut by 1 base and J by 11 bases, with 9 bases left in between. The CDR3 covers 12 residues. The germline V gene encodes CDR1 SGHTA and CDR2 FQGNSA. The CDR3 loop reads CASSLGGQSQHF. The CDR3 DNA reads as TGTGCCAGCAGCTTAGGGGGCCAATCCCAGCATTTT.

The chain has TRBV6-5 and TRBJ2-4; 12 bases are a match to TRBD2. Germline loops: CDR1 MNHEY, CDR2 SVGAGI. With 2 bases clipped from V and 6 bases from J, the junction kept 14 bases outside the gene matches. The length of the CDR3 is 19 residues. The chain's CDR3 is CASSYSLTSGGFGGNIQYF. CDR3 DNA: TGTGCCAGCAGTTACAGTTTAACTAGCGGGGGGTTCGGTGGAAACATTCAGTACTTC.

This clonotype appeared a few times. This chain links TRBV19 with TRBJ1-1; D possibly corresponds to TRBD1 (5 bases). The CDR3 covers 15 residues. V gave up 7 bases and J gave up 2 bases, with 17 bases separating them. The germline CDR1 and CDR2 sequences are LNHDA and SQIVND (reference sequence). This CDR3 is CASKRVRDVNTEAFF. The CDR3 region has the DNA TGTGCCAGTAAACGTGTGCGGGACGTAAACACTGAAGCTTTCTTT.

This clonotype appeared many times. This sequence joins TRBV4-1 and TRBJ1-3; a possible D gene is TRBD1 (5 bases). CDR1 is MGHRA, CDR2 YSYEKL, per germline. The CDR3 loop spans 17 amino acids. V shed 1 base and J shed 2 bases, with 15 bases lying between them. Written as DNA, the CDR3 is TGCGCCAGCAGCCAAGCGGGGAGACAGACAGCTGGAAACACCATATATTTT. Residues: CASSQAGRQTAGNTIYF.

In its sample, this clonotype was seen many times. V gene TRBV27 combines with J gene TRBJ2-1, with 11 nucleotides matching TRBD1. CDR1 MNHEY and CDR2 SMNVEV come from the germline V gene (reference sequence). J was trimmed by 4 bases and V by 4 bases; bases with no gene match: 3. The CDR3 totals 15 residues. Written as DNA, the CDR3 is TGTGCCAGCAGTTCAGGGACAGGGGGATACAATGAGCAGTTCTTC. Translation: CASSSGTGGYNEQFF.

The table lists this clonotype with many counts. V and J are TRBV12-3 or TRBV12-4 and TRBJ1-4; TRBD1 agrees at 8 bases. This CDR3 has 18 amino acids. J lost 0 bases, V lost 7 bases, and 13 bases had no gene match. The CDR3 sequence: CASKRTGRGYATNEKLFF. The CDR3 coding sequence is TGTGCCAGCAAGCGGACAGGGAGAGGATACGCAACTAATGAAAAACTGTTTTTT.

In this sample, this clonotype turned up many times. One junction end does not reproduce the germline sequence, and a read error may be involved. The CDR3 protein is CASSTLGPANNEAFF. The CDR3 coding sequence is TGCGCCAGCAGCACCCTGGGCCCTGCCAACAATGAAGCTTTCTTT. J is TRBJ1-1 and V is TRBV5-1; D uncertain. Germline CDR1 reads SGHRS; CDR2 reads YFSETQ. The CDR3 totals 15 residues. Supplemented by reference TRBV5-1 and TRBJ1-1, the full variable domain reads KAGVTQTPRYLIKTRGQQVTLSCSPISGHRSVSWYQQTPGQGLQFLFEYFSETQRNKGNFPGRFSGRQFSNSRSEMNVSTLELGDSALYLCASSTLGPANNEAFFGQGTRLTVV.

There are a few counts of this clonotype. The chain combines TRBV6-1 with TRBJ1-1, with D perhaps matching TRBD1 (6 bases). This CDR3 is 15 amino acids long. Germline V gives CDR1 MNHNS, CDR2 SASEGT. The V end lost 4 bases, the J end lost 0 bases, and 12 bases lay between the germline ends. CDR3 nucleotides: TGTGCCAGCAGTGGACAATCAGGGGTGAACACTGAAGCTTTCTTT. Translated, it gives CASSGQSGVNTEAFF.